This T cell receptor (beta chain) derives from a study of tumor-infiltrating lymphocytes in oesophageal squamous cell carcinoma. Germline lookup yields CDR1 MDHEN and CDR2 SYDVKM. The CDR3 covers 15 residues. V dropped 5 bases and J dropped 7; count of bases not matched to a gene: 10. This clonotype was recorded many times. Each CDR3 protein gets one entry after TCRdb re-called the PCR reads with MiXCR. The repertoire holds tens of thousands of distinct CDR3 sequences, more than 35% seen once, with about 25% in the top ten. The sample consisted of esophageal tumor tissue. The sequence came from a male donor with esophageal squamous cell carcinoma. The rearrangement links TRBV28 to TRBJ2-1, with 8 bases lining up with TRBD2. In DNA, the CDR3 is TGTGCCAGCAGTACGCCGCGGGGGGCGTGGAATGAGCAGTTCTTC. It specifies CASSTPRGAWNEQFF.